This TCR beta chain was profiled in a study of cytomegalovirus exposure and HLA in healthy donors. With regard to this clone: The antigen remains unidentified.

Study conclusions and caveats: The authors considered a cluster of highly shared sequence variants likely to be a sequencing artifact.

There are 15 residues in the CDR3. The J segment lost 5 bases and the V segment lost 6 bases, leaving 10 bases of the junction unmatched. From germline, CDR1 is MNHNS and CDR2 SASEGT. The PCR was carried out with 60 Vbeta primers and 13 Jbeta primers. The assay was immunoSEQ multiplex PCR, and TCRdb's table has in-frame clones only and misses some. The sample records under 40,000 clones, roughly 90% being singletons. V usage is TRBV6-1 and J usage is TRBJ1-5, with TRBD1 matching over 7 bases. The TCR was taken from a young woman in good health and CMV-seronegative. The sequenced material came from PBMCs. Here the CDR3 DNA reads TGTGCCAGCAGCGCGACAGGGTCCTGGGATCAGCCCCAGCATTTT. As protein: CASSATGSWDQPQHF.